This T cell receptor beta chain was sequenced for a study of shared clonotypes between healthy human individuals. Study-level background: The study used three CD4 naive, three CD4 memory, two CD8 naive and one CD8 memory plate per donor. Overall study findings and caveats: Blood alone was sampled, and tissue repertoires likely differ.

Division of CD4+ cells produced a CD45RA+ naive subset and a CD45RA-negative memory subset. A word on this clone: Its specificity is not known.

Germline loops: CDR1 DFQATT, CDR2 SNEGSKA (reference sequence). Trimming removed 1 base from V and 6 bases from J, with 7 bases in between. The CDR3 is 11 residues long. Across several immunoSEQ plates, the genomic DNA of each subset was split evenly. Assay: immunoSEQ multiplex PCR; the TCRdb copy retains only in-frame clones and omits some. Of hundreds of thousands of clones in the sample, about 80% were seen once. This clonotype originated in a woman under 40 in good health. The sequenced material came from memory CD4+ T cells sorted from blood. Subset: CD45RA-negative fraction. V usage is TRBV20-1 and J usage is TRBJ2-7, with D uncertain. CDR3 region: CSARASSEQYF. In nucleotides, the CDR3 is TGCAGTGCTAGAGCCAGCAGCGAGCAGTACTTC.